This T cell receptor beta chain derives from a study of cytomegalovirus exposure and HLA in healthy donors. Background on the study: Out of 398 genotyped donors, about 80% belonged to the Caucasian-associated ancestry cluster. General study findings and limits: When a later analysis was performed, an Asian-associated ancestry cluster reportedly had fewer N-insertions than the roughly 700-donor mean. The study listed roughly 150 cytomegalovirus-associated TCR beta chains. The sole available immune exposure information was CMV serostatus.

This CDR3 is built from 16 residues. The V end lost 3 bases, the J end lost 5 bases, and 19 bases lay between the germline ends. Germline V gene data show CDR1 as SGHAT and CDR2 as FQDESV (reference sequence). PCR amplification relied on 60 Vbeta primers (plus 13 Jbeta primers). Sequencing was performed with immunoSEQ multiplex PCR; in TCRdb, only in-frame clones are kept and a portion is missing. Of 150,000 to 200,000 clones listed, less than 90% are singletons. About this clone: Its antigen is as yet unknown.

The chain combines TRBV11-1 with TRBJ1-1; TRBD1 might be the D (5 bases). The sequencing sample was made of PBMCs. The sequence came from a boy aged 10-17 years in good health and CMV-seronegative. The DNA for the CDR3 is TGTGCCAGCAGCTTCCGGGGGTGGACATTAGGGACTGAAGCTTTCTTT. Translated: CASSFRGWTLGTEAFF.